What follows is one T cell receptor beta chain and its context. The protocol was immunoSEQ multiplex PCR, while the TCRdb copy is restricted to in-frame clones and leaves out a portion. The sample has tens of thousands of clones, 90% to 95% seen once. The data stem from a study of OX40 agonist ivuxolimab in advanced cancers. The sample here was CD4+ or CD8+ T cells sorted from blood, taken in a trial of the OX40 agonist ivuxolimab. This TCR was recovered from an adult with an advanced solid tumor such as melanoma, head and neck, liver or kidney cancer.

CDR3 coding DNA: TGTGCCAGCAGTCCACAGGGAGGGTATGGCTACACCTTC. It encodes CASSPQGGYGYTF. V usage is TRBV27 and J usage is TRBJ1-2, with D maybe TRBD1 (6 bases). Germline V CDR1 and CDR2: MNHEY, SMNVEV (reference sequence). This CDR3 has 13 amino acids. Trimming pared 5 bases from V and 5 bases from J, leaving 12 bases between.